This is a list of T cell receptor beta chains from one sample in a study of monozygotic twins with inflammatory bowel disease. Reanalyzing the 5' RACE reads, TCRdb keeps one entry per CDR3 protein, without DNA. The listing records around 380,000 distinct CDR3 sequences. The sequenced sample consisted of blood. All receptors derive from a human donor with ulcerative colitis or Crohn's disease, or a healthy co-twin of an affected twin (not recorded which). Both conserved end residues are part of each CDR3. The order of the fields is J gene, V gene, CDR3 protein.

>TRBJ1-2|TRBV24-1
CATSDSRDPAGNTF
>TRBJ1-2|TRBV18
CASSPGSEYGYTF
>TRBJ2-1|TRBV29-1
CSVALAGVRNEQFF
>TRBJ1-1|TRBV7-3
CASSLNPSPDTEAFF
>TRBJ2-2|TRBV6-5
CASSYDPGGETNTGELFF
>TRBJ2-3|TRBV20-1
CSALTSGGVDTQYF
>TRBJ1-2|TRBV11-2
CASSQSGSYGYTF
>TRBJ2-7|TRBV5-1
CASRGTSSSYEQYF
>TRBJ2-1|TRBV5-6
CASSFYPDRGDEQFF
>TRBJ2-7|TRBV5-1
CASSLGAAGGSYEQYF
>TRBJ2-3|TRBV5-1
CASSLDPGPFNTDTQYF
>TRBJ1-1|TRBV7-9
CASSLIAGQKFF
>TRBJ2-2|TRBV5-3
CARSLFTVDTGELFF
>TRBJ2-1|TRBV5-1
CASRARQGVGNEQFF
>TRBJ1-2|TRBV5-1
CASSLQTGPGEGYTF
>TRBJ1-2|TRBV7-8
CASSLVRLDYGYTF
>TRBJ1-5|TRBV10-3
CAISEFSGTGQHF
>TRBJ2-3|TRBV9
CASSVGTSGGDDTDTQYF
>TRBJ1-4|TRBV4-2
CASSQVTEKLCF
>TRBJ1-1|TRBV30
CAWSGHLAEAFF
>TRBJ1-1|TRBV12-3/TRBV12-4
CASSPRTGGPEAFF
>TRBJ1-5|TRBV19
CASSMEGFNQPQHF
>TRBJ2-7|TRBV4-3
CASSPRTGLYEQYF
>TRBJ2-7|TRBV4-1
CASSLRDYREGYEQYF
>TRBJ2-5|TRBV3-1
CASSQWLGGETQYF
>TRBJ1-1|TRBV7-2
CASSLLGSATEAFF
>TRBJ1-5|TRBV20-1
CSAPRYPDNQPQHF
>TRBJ1-3|TRBV6-1
CASSRGTGGHSGNTIYF
>TRBJ2-7|TRBV6-6
CASSLSSAYEQYF
>TRBJ2-1|TRBV30
CAWSGVSEPFREQFF
>TRBJ2-2|TRBV20-1
CSATGTANTGELFF
>TRBJ1-2|TRBV29-1
CSVGMLSGQGIHTF
>TRBJ2-3|TRBV11-2
CASSLGRGGTTDTQYF